A selection of T cell receptor beta chains follows, all from one sample in a study of T cells in localized non-small cell lung cancer. Sequencing was performed with immunoSEQ multiplex PCR; in TCRdb, only in-frame clones are kept and a portion is missing. The sample includes approximately 140,000 clones, about 89% of them seen just once. The sequences come from peripheral blood, collected before any cancer treatment. These receptor sequences come from a female donor over 55 with stage I lung adenocarcinoma. CDR3s include the opening cysteine and the closing phenylalanine or tryptophan. D genes are given only for firm matches. The size field is filled for only some rows; it gives once, few, many or a size class.

>NA|TRBV5-1|TRBJ2-1|TRBD2
TGCGCCAGCAGCTCCACTAGCGGTACGCCCTACAATGAGCAGTTCTTC
CASSSTSGTPYNEQFF
>NA|TRBV7-3|TRBJ2-2|TRBD1
TGTGCCAGCAGCGCCGGGACAGGGTATACCGGGGAGCTGTTTTTT
CASSAGTGYTGELFF
>NA|TRBV11-2|TRBJ2-5|NA
TGTGCCAGCAGCTGGGTTCCAGACCCCGGGGAGACCCAGTACTTC
CASSWVPDPGETQYF
>NA|TRBV19|TRBJ1-2|NA
TGTGCCAGTAGGAGGACCACCTATGGCTACACCTTC
CASRRTTYGYTF
>NA|TRBV2|TRBJ2-3|NA
TGTGCCAGCAGTGAGCGGACTAGCACAGATACGCAGTATTTT
CASSERTSTDTQYF
>NA|TRBV5-5|TRBJ2-5|TRBD2
TGTGCCAGCATGGTGGCGGGAGGGCCCGGAGAGACCCAGTACTTC
CASMVAGGPGETQYF
>NA|TRBV28|TRBJ1-6|NA
TGTGCCAGCATAGGTCCCAGCCTTAATTCACCCCTCCACTTT
CASIGPSLNSPLHF
>NA|TRBV5-1|TRBJ2-3|TRBD2
TGCGCCAGCAGTAGCGGGAGGACAGATACGCAGTATTTT
CASSSGRTDTQYF
>NA|TRBV21-1|TRBJ2-5|NA
TGTGCCAGCAGCAAAGAGAAGCGGTATAAGACCCAGTACTTC
CASSKEKRYKTQYF
>NA|TRBV7-3|TRBJ2-5|NA
TGTGCCAGCAGCAAAGGGGCCCAAGAGACCCAGTACTTC
CASSKGAQETQYF
>NA|TRBV6-1|TRBJ1-1|NA
TGTGCCAGCAGTGAAGAGGTACGGGGCTTTACAGAGGGGGCTTTCTTT
CASSEEVRGFTEGAFF
>NA|TRBV5-1|TRBJ1-2|NA
TGCGCCAGCAGCTTGCAAGAGGGACCCTATGGCTACACCTTC
CASSLQEGPYGYTF
>NA|TRBV10-1|TRBJ2-5|TRBD2
TGCGCCAGCAGTTCTAGCGGGGGCCAAGAGACCCAGTACTTC
CASSSSGGQETQYF
>NA|TRBV18|TRBJ2-2|NA
TGTGCCAGCTCACCGATTAACAGGGTTAACACCGGGGAGCTGTTTTTT
CASSPINRVNTGELFF
>NA|TRBV28|TRBJ1-1|NA
TGTGCCAGCACCGACAGATTCACTGAAGCTTTCTTT
CASTDRFTEAFF
>NA|TRBV11-2|TRBJ2-1|TRBD2
TGTGCCAGCAGCTCCGCTAGCGGGAGTACGAATGAGCAGTTCTTC
CASSSASGSTNEQFF
>once|TRBV18|TRBJ2-7|NA
TGTGCCAGCTCACCGTTGCCCGGACAGACCTACGAGCAGTACTTC
CASSPLPGQTYEQYF
>NA|TRBV15|TRBJ2-7|NA
TGTGCCACCAGCAGAGAGTCAGGGGTAACCGGGCAGTACTTC
CATSRESGVTGQYF
>NA|TRBV19|TRBJ2-3|NA
TGTGCCAGTAGTCGCCGGGACTCCGCAGATACGCAGTATTTT
CASSRRDSADTQYF
>NA|TRBV30|TRBJ1-5|NA
TGTGCCTGCAGGGATACGAGCAATCAGCCCCAGCATTTT
CACRDTSNQPQHF
>NA|TRBV5-1|TRBJ2-7|TRBD2
TGCGCCAGCAGCCGGGAGGGCTACGAGCAGTACTTC
CASSREGYEQYF
>NA|TRBV30|TRBJ1-1|TRBD1
TGTGCCTGGAGTTCTCCGGGACAGATCATGAACACTGAAGCTTTCTTT
CAWSSPGQIMNTEAFF
>once|TRBV5-1|TRBJ2-7|NA
TGCGCCAGCAGCTTGGTGGCCGGAGTGAAATACGAGCAGTACTTC
CASSLVAGVKYEQYF
>few|TRBV28|TRBJ1-4|TRBD1
TGTGCCAGCAGTTTATTAACGGGACAGGGCCCCACAACTAATGAAAAACTGTTTTTT
CASSLLTGQGPTTNEKLFF
>NA|TRBV4-1|TRBJ2-3|TRBD1
TGCGCCAGCAGCGTACAGGGGGGCACAGATACGCAGTATTTT
CASSVQGGTDTQYF
>NA|TRBV5-8|TRBJ2-3|TRBD2
TGTGCCAGCAGTCCCGGGACTAGCGGGAGTTCAGATACGCAGTATTTT
CASSPGTSGSSDTQYF